A selection of T cell receptor beta chains follows, all from one sample in a study of T cell repertoires in cytomegalovirus infection. A single record per CDR3 protein comes from TCRdb applying MiXCR to the reads. The table records fewer than 250,000 distinct CDR3 sequences, about 12% of them present only once. Sequencing was performed on PBMCs. These receptors all come from a human donor in good health (CMV status not recorded). Some clones in this sample may be carry-over from other donors' samples. Both conserved end residues are part of each CDR3. The D gene is left open where the match is weak. Only some rows state a clone size, as once, few, many or a class for expanded clones.

CDR3 protein,CDR3 DNA,J gene,D gene,clone size,V gene
CASSPTGQGRAFF,TGTGCCAGCAGTCCGACAGGACAGGGCCGAGCTTTCTTT,TRBJ1-1,TRBD1,many,TRBV12-3/TRBV12-4
CASSLKATNNSPLHF,TGCGCCAGCAGCTTGAAGGCGACAAATAATTCACCCCTCCACTTT,TRBJ1-6,.,few,TRBV5-1
CASRVDPDTQYF,TGTGCCAGCAGGGTAGACCCAGATACGCAGTATTTT,TRBJ2-3,.,.,TRBV12-3/TRBV12-4
CASSYSIGAGDLWGQFF,TGTGCCAGCAGTTACTCTATCGGGGCAGGGGATCTGTGGGGGCAGTTCTTC,TRBJ2-1,.,many,TRBV6-5
CASRMTYQETQYF,TGTGCCAGCAGGATGACGTACCAAGAGACCCAGTACTTC,TRBJ2-5,.,few,TRBV25-1
CASSPQGAGDTQYF,TGCGCCAGCAGCCCCCAAGGGGCAGGGGATACGCAGTATTTT,TRBJ2-3,.,.,TRBV5-1
CASVTGSTDTQYF,TGTGCCAGCGTTACCGGGAGCACAGATACGCAGTATTTT,TRBJ2-3,.,few,TRBV28
CASSWAGRNEQFF,TGTGCCAGCAGTTGGGCAGGGAGGAATGAGCAGTTCTTC,TRBJ2-1,.,many,TRBV6-2/TRBV6-3
CASSPTRVNYGYTF,TGTGCCAGCAGCCCAACCAGGGTTAACTATGGCTACACCTTC,TRBJ1-2,.,many,TRBV14
CASITTTRVADTQYF,TGTGCCAGCATTACAACAACAAGGGTGGCAGATACGCAGTATTTT,TRBJ2-3,.,many,TRBV28
CASRARTDTQYF,TGTGCCAGCAGGGCCCGCACAGATACGCAGTATTTT,TRBJ2-3,.,few,TRBV6-2/TRBV6-3
CASSGQGHTGELFF,TGTGCCAGCTCGGGACAGGGTCACACCGGGGAGCTGTTTTTT,TRBJ2-2,TRBD1,many,TRBV19
CASTAGTGVNQPQHF,TGTGCCAGCACAGCCGGGACAGGGGTCAATCAGCCCCAGCATTTT,TRBJ1-5,TRBD1,many,TRBV7-2
CASSPGLERTGELFF,TGTGCCAGCAGCCCTGGACTAGAGAGGACCGGGGAGCTGTTTTTT,TRBJ2-2,TRBD2,.,TRBV7-9
CASSPGTGSSYEQYF,TGCGCCAGCAGCCCCGGGACAGGGAGCTCCTACGAGCAGTACTTC,TRBJ2-7,TRBD1,few,TRBV5-1
CASSIDITGANVLTF,TGTGCCAGCAGTATTGACATCACTGGGGCCAACGTCCTGACTTTC,TRBJ2-6,.,.,TRBV28
CASSRGAGAATPSGYTF,TGTGCCAGCAGCCGAGGGGCAGGGGCGGCCACCCCCTCTGGCTACACCTTC,TRBJ1-2,.,many,TRBV7-8
CASSLAGGGTGNTIYF,TGTGCCAGCAGCTTAGCCGGGGGAGGGACTGGAAACACCATATATTTT,TRBJ1-3,.,many,TRBV7-2
CSGRRGTEAFF,TGCAGCGGCAGGCGCGGCACTGAAGCTTTCTTT,TRBJ1-1,.,many,TRBV29-1
CASSYGPAQRGYTF,TGTGCCAGCAGCTACGGGCCCGCTCAACGGGGCTACACCTTC,TRBJ1-2,.,.,TRBV7-4
CASSDSGGNTIYF,TGTGCCAGCAGTGACTCCGGTGGAAACACCATATATTTT,TRBJ1-3,.,many,TRBV2
CASSLDGGRGYEQYF,TGTGCCAGCAGCTTAGATGGCGGGAGGGGCTACGAGCAGTACTTC,TRBJ2-7,TRBD2,many,TRBV7-2
CASNSGTSGRAGNEQFF,TGCGCCAGCAACTCCGGGACTAGCGGGAGGGCCGGCAATGAGCAGTTCTTC,TRBJ2-1,TRBD2,few,TRBV5-1
CASSQEKTAGNTIYF,TGTGCCAGCAGCCAAGAGAAGACAGCCGGAAACACCATATATTTT,TRBJ1-3,.,few,TRBV4-2
CASSGSSRARGTVGIF,TGTGCCAGCAGTGGATCGTCCCGGGCCCGAGGGACCGTGGGGATCTTC,TRBJ2-7,.,.,TRBV2
CASSNRGSETQYF,TGTGCCAGTAGTAACAGGGGGAGCGAGACCCAGTACTTC,TRBJ2-5,TRBD1,many,TRBV19
CATSREGGPDTQYF,TGTGCCACCAGCAGAGAGGGGGGCCCAGATACGCAGTATTTT,TRBJ2-3,.,.,TRBV15
CSASPGALAKNIQYF,TGCAGTGCTAGTCCTGGGGCTCTAGCCAAAAACATTCAGTACTTC,TRBJ2-4,.,.,TRBV20-1
CASSPQGRESQYF,TGTGCCAGCAGCCCCCAAGGGCGGGAGTCCCAGTACTTC,TRBJ2-5,TRBD2,.,TRBV7-2
CASSNGLAGGLSYEQYF,TGTGCCAGCAGCAACGGACTAGCGGGAGGCCTCTCCTACGAGCAGTACTTC,TRBJ2-7,TRBD2,.,TRBV28
CASRPGTGASNTEAFF,TGTGCCAGCCGCCCCGGGACAGGGGCTTCTAACACTGAAGCTTTCTTT,TRBJ1-1,TRBD1,few,TRBV6-4
CASRYLAGGSADTQYF,TGTGCCAGCAGATATCTAGCGGGAGGTAGCGCAGATACGCAGTATTTT,TRBJ2-3,TRBD2,.,TRBV2
CASSFWAGDEQFF,TGTGCCAGCAGCTTTTGGGCTGGCGATGAGCAGTTCTTC,TRBJ2-1,.,many,TRBV7-2
CASSLVPDINEQFF,TGTGCCAGCAGCTTAGTCCCGGACATTAATGAGCAGTTCTTC,TRBJ2-1,.,few,TRBV7-2
CASSIPTGGAGADTQYF,TGCGCCAGCAGCATACCCACAGGGGGCGCCGGGGCAGATACGCAGTATTTT,TRBJ2-3,TRBD1,.,TRBV5-1
CASSSAGLAGGYNEQFF,TGTGCCAGCAGCTCAGCGGGGCTAGCGGGGGGGTACAATGAGCAGTTCTTC,TRBJ2-1,TRBD2,many,TRBV7-2
CASSLMPGGETQYF,TGTGCCAGCAGCCTCATGCCGGGGGGGGAGACCCAGTACTTC,TRBJ2-5,TRBD2,many,TRBV7-3
CASSRRVGGYEQYF,TGTGCCAGCAGCCGCAGAGTCGGGGGGTACGAGCAGTACTTC,TRBJ2-7,TRBD2,few,TRBV3-1
CASRGGEASYTF,TGTGCCAGCAGGGGGGGGGAAGCGAGCTACACCTTC,TRBJ1-2,.,many,TRBV7-2
CASSVGGVRETQYF,TGTGCCAGCAGTGTCGGAGGGGTGCGTGAGACCCAGTACTTC,TRBJ2-5,.,many,TRBV6-2/TRBV6-3
CASSLYGTTGGYTF,TGTGCCAGCAGTTTATATGGGACTACGGGGGGCTACACCTTC,TRBJ1-2,.,many,TRBV12-3/TRBV12-4
CASSSGGDREAFF,TGTGCCAGCAGTTCTGGGGGGGACAGAGAAGCTTTCTTT,TRBJ1-1,TRBD1,.,TRBV28